This T cell receptor beta chain derives from a study of shared clonotypes between healthy human individuals. Naive CD8 isolation took CD45RO-negative cells positively selected for CCR7 and excluded terminally differentiated effector memory CD45RA+ cells. Some clones are missing from TCRdb's copy, which holds only in-frame ones; the method was immunoSEQ multiplex PCR. This sample yields 1.5 million to 2.5 million clones, of which about 95% are seen a single time; around 1% belongs to the top ten. This clone has a count of ten or more. The CDR3 consists of 14 residues. The V and J ends lost 5 bases and 11 bases, in that order; junction bases with no gene match: 11. The germline V gene encodes CDR1 SNHLY and CDR2 FYNNEI.

The source of this sequence is a man between 18 and 35 years old in good health. This chain links TRBV2 with TRBJ1-4; 7 bases match TRBD1. Sample: naive CD8+ T cells sorted from blood. The CDR3 DNA is TGTGCCAGCAGTTCTCTAATGGACAGGAGCAAACTGTTTTTT. It is translated as CASSSLMDRSKLFF.